Following are 21 T cell receptor beta chains from one sample sequenced in a study of beta chain features in type 1 diabetes. The sequenced template was cDNA made from the entire isolated RNA. Only in-frame clones appear in the TCRdb table, and some are missing; sequencing was by immunoSEQ multiplex PCR. The data hold hundreds of thousands of clones, with 15% to 20% observed a single time. Sequencing used naive CD4+ T cells from blood. The receptors shown here come from a woman aged 18 to 35 in good health.

This rearrangement joins TRBV28 to TRBJ1-4; 7 nucleotides align to TRBD1. The CDR3 runs to 14 residues. Germline V CDR1 and CDR2: MDHEN, SYDVKM. V lost 5 bases, J lost 6 bases, and 6 bases stayed unmatched. The DNA for the CDR3 is TGTGCCAGCAGTCAAGGGGGCCGGGATGAAAAACTGTTTTTT. The encoded protein is CASSQGGRDEKLFF.

Here the CDR3 DNA reads TGTGCCAGCAGTGTACTAGCCGCCGAGCAGTACTTC. Translated, it gives CASSVLAAEQYF. The V call is TRBV2, the J call TRBJ2-7; a possible D gene is TRBD2 (6 bases). The CDR3 spans 12 residues. Germline assignment: CDR1 SNHLY and CDR2 FYNNEI. Trimming took 4 bases from V and 6 from J, leaving 10 bases between them.

In the case of this clone: The sample carries other DNA sequences with the same CDR3. The chain recombines TRBV18 with TRBJ2-7; TRBD1 or TRBD2 may be the D gene (5 bases each). CDR3 length equals 13 residues. Germline loops: CDR1 KGHSH, CDR2 LQKENI. Between the trimmed V and J ends, which lost 3 bases and 4 bases, there was a span of 10 bases. The chain's CDR3 is CASSPGRIYEQYF. The CDR3 region has the DNA TGTGCCAGCTCACCGGGACGGATTTACGAGCAGTACTTC.

This clone was counted a few times. This chain links TRBV7-6 with TRBJ2-7, with 10 bases that match TRBD2. Germline V gene sequence: CDR1 SGHVS, CDR2 FNYEAQ. V was clipped by 5 bases and J by 6 bases; unmatched bases: 10. This CDR3 spans 15 amino acids. The CDR3 loop reads CASSLGLAPNSEQYF. CDR3 sequence (DNA): TGTGCCAGCAGCCTGGGACTAGCGCCTAATTCCGAGCAGTACTTC.

The rearrangement uses TRBV18 and TRBJ1-1; TRBD1 matches 8 bases. This CDR3 is 17 amino acids long. V shed 3 bases and J 0 bases; nucleotides not matched to a gene: 9. The germline gives CDR1 KGHSH, CDR2 LQKENI. The DNA of the CDR3 is TGTGCCAGCTCACCTTCCCGGTCACAGGGGGTGAACACTGAAGCTTTCTTT. Translated, it gives CASSPSRSQGVNTEAFF.

The chain links TRBV7-2 to TRBJ2-3; D may be TRBD1 (6 bases). Between the trimmed V and J ends, which lost 5 bases and 3 bases, there was a span of 12 bases. From germline, CDR1 is SGHTA and CDR2 FQGNSA. This CDR3 comprises 14 residues. CDR3 loop: CASSPSQGTDTQYF. The CDR3 DNA follows: TGTGCCAGCAGCCCCTCCCAGGGGACAGATACGCAGTATTTT.

This clone turned up a few times. This chain connects TRBV29-1 to TRBJ1-1; TRBD1 is a possible D gene (6 bases). Trimming shortened V by 4 bases and J by 5 bases, and 14 bases separated the two germline ends. The CDR3 extends over 13 amino acids. The germline V gene has CDR1 SQVTM and CDR2 ANQGSEA. The CDR3: CSVGKGVGTEAFF. In nucleotides, the CDR3 is TGCAGCGTTGGGAAGGGGGTCGGGACTGAAGCTTTCTTT.

This clone was counted only a few times. The rearrangement uses TRBV27 and TRBJ2-1, with 10 bases fitting TRBD2. J was trimmed by 2 bases and V by 7 bases; bases with no gene match: 5. The CDR3 consists of 15 residues. CDR1 is MNHEY, CDR2 SMNVEV, per germline (reference sequence). CDR3 coding DNA: TGTGCCAGCACCAAACTAGCGGGAACCTACAATGAGCAGTTCTTC. Its translation is CASTKLAGTYNEQFF.

The chain joins TRBV25-1 to TRBJ2-5; D is unclear. The germline V gene encodes CDR1 MGHDK and CDR2 SYGVNS. Trimming cost V 6 bases and J 1 base, with 12 bases left between them. The CDR3 has 14 amino acids. In DNA, the CDR3 is TGTGCCAGCAGGCTCGGACGGACCCAAGAGACCCAGTACTTC. Translation gives CASRLGRTQETQYF.

This clone was detected only a few times. The chain links TRBV4-3 to TRBJ2-3; 9 bases agree with TRBD2. The CDR3 sequence is 16 residues long. Germline values: CDR1 LGHNA, CDR2 YSLEER. The V gene end was trimmed by 0 bases and the J gene end by 3 bases; junction bases not matched to a gene: 4. CDR3 region: CASSQDVSGRTDTQYF. Here the CDR3 DNA reads TGCGCCAGCAGCCAAGATGTTAGCGGGAGAACAGATACGCAGTATTTT.

The CDR3 DNA sequence: TGCGCCAGCAGCCAACCGACAGGGGCTAGCACTGAAGCTTTCTTT. Translation gives CASSQPTGASTEAFF. The rearrangement uses TRBV4-1 and TRBJ1-1; 8 bases line up with TRBD1. J was trimmed by 4 bases and V by 2 bases; bases with no gene match: 6. The length of the CDR3 is 15 residues. Germline V lookup: CDR1 MGHRA, CDR2 YSYEKL.

A remark on this clone: Other DNA sequences in the sample encode the same CDR3. The chain combines TRBV9 with TRBJ2-1; 8 bases align to TRBD2. V was clipped by 4 bases and J by 0 bases; unmatched bases: 3. The CDR3 is 15 residues long. The germline CDR1 and CDR2 sequences are SGDLS and YYNGEE. CDR3 DNA sequence: TGTGCCAGCAGCCTGAGCGGGAGCTCCTACAATGAGCAGTTCTTC. Translation: CASSLSGSSYNEQFF. Full variable domain (remainder filled in from reference TRBV9 and TRBJ2-1): DSGVTQTPKHLITATGQRVTLRCSPRSGDLSVYWYQQSLDQGLQFLIQYYNGEERAKGNILERFSAQQFPDLHSELNLSSLELGDSALYFCASSLSGSSYNEQFFGPGTRLTVL.

The rearrangement joins TRBV28 to TRBJ2-6; TRBD2 aligns across 13 bases. The CDR3 extends over 19 amino acids. CDR1 and CDR2 from the germline V gene are MDHEN and SYDVKM. J gave up 0 bases and V 5 bases, and 7 bases lay outside the gene matches. The CDR3 DNA sequence: TGTGCCAGCAGTCCTGGGACTAGCGGGATTATCTCTGGGGCCAACGTCCTGACTTTC. Translating gives CASSPGTSGIISGANVLTF.

This clone was recorded a few times. DNA for the CDR3: TGTGCCAGCACCCAGCGCGGGAGGAGCAATGAGCAGTTCTTC. Translating gives CASTQRGRSNEQFF. V and J are TRBV6-1 and TRBJ2-1; 8 bases are a match to TRBD2. Germline assignment: CDR1 MNHNS and CDR2 SASEGT. CDR3 length: 14 amino acids. J lost 6 bases, V lost 7 bases, and 8 bases had no gene match.

This clone appeared a few times. The rearrangement joins TRBV6-5 to TRBJ2-4; D remains ambiguous. Germline values: CDR1 MNHEY, CDR2 SVGAGI. This CDR3 is 12 amino acids long. With 6 bases removed from V and 13 bases from J, the gap between germline ends came to 16 bases. This CDR3 is CASRHYAARQYF. In DNA, the CDR3 is TGTGCCAGCAGACACTACGCGGCCCGACAGTACTTC.

Comment on this clone: At the DNA level, this CDR3 is encoded by other sequences in the same sample as well. V gene TRBV29-1 combines with J gene TRBJ2-3; 13 positions match TRBD2. This CDR3 is built from 15 residues. The V segment lost 1 base and the J segment 3 bases; nucleotides outside the gene matches: 1. Germline CDR1 is SQVTM and CDR2 is ANQGSEA. In DNA, the CDR3 is TGCAGCGTTGAAGGGACTAGCGGGAGTACAGATACGCAGTATTTT. Residues: CSVEGTSGSTDTQYF.

This chain links TRBV18 with TRBJ1-4; 7 nucleotides line up with TRBD1. CDR1 and CDR2 from the germline V gene are KGHSH and LQKENI. There are 16 residues in the CDR3. With V trimmed by 4 bases and J by 8 bases, 13 bases remained unmatched. The CDR3 loop is CASSRLGTAWGEKLFF. The CDR3, as DNA: TGTGCCAGCTCACGCCTCGGGACAGCCTGGGGAGAAAAACTGTTTTTT.

V and J are TRBV7-3 and TRBJ1-1; no clear D. CDR3 length: 14 residues. Trimming pared 2 bases from V and 4 bases from J, leaving 11 bases between. Per germline, CDR1 SGHTA and CDR2 FQGTGA. CDR3 sequence (DNA): TGTGCCAGCAGCTTACGGGGATATTCCACTGAAGCTTTCTTT. Translating it yields CASSLRGYSTEAFF.

This clone was seen a handful of times. The chain couples TRBV6-1 to TRBJ2-2; 7 positions agree with TRBD1. Trimming removed 5 bases from V and 5 bases from J; junction bases left unmatched: 5. Germline V gene sequence: CDR1 MNHNS, CDR2 SASEGT. The CDR3 length is 14 residues. The CDR3 loop reads CASSRQGKTGELFF. The CDR3 DNA follows: TGTGCCAGCAGTCGACAGGGAAAGACCGGGGAGCTGTTTTTT.

The rearrangement joins TRBV28 to TRBJ2-3; D is perhaps TRBD2 (5 bases). Trimming stripped 7 bases from V and 10 bases from J, with 18 bases between. Germline V CDR1 and CDR2: MDHEN, SYDVKM. The CDR3 is 13 amino acids. CDR3 sequence reads: CASTEARLRAQYF. The DNA of the CDR3 is TGTGCCAGCACGGAGGCCCGCCTCCGGGCGCAGTATTTT.

V and J are TRBV6-4 and TRBJ2-1; the D gene is possibly TRBD1 (6 bases). Germline-derived CDR1 and CDR2 are MRHNA and SNTAGT. V was cut by 3 bases and J by 8 bases, with 17 bases left in between. There are 15 residues in the CDR3. In DNA, the CDR3 is TGTGCCAGCAGTGAAGGGACAACGGGCGGCTATGAGCAGTTCTTC. It encodes CASSEGTTGGYEQFF.